This TCR beta chain was captured by sequencing in a study of blood T cells in healthy people across ages. PCR was performed a second time for roughly 7 to 11 cycles using a sample-barcoded 5' primer and a J-beta primer mix. A tag from a template-switch adaptor with 12 random nucleotides marked each cDNA molecule. TCRdb re-called the 5' RACE reads through MiXCR, storing one row per CDR3 protein. The sample includes 600,000 to 800,000 distinct CDR3 sequences, over 40% seen only once; the top ten take approximately 12%. Study outcomes and limitations: Significant beta diversity loss was already apparent by age approximately 38, declining roughly linearly.

Peripheral blood was drawn, approximately 9.7 milliliters per donor. V lost 6 bases and J 11 bases, leaving 22 bases between the germline ends. From germline, CDR1 is MNHEY and CDR2 SVGEGT. The CDR3 has 14 amino acids. This clonotype was recorded only once. Antigen specificity is unknown. The sample was blood. V and J are TRBV6-2 or TRBV6-3 and TRBJ2-5; the D gene is possibly TRBD1 (6 bases). The clonotype comes from a woman aged 80 or over in good health. The CDR3 region has the DNA TGTGCCAGCAGCCCCACAGGGATCCCAAGGGAGCAGTACTTC. Its protein product is CASSPTGIPREQYF.